This is a list of T cell receptor beta chains from one sample in a study of spatial heterogeneity in lung cancer. MiXCR, run by TCRdb on the 5' RACE reads, gives a single entry per CDR3 protein. Here the sample spans approximately 100,000 distinct CDR3 sequences, roughly 21% being singletons. Specimen: PBMCs, collected at follow-up. These receptors were collected from a male donor with early-stage non-small cell lung cancer. The CDR3 runs from the conserved cysteine through the conserved F or W. D genes are given only for firm matches. Part of the rows lack a size; the others show once, few, many or a class for expanded clones.

j_gene,v_gene,d_gene,abundance,CDR3aa,CDR3nt
TRBJ2-7,TRBV27,-,-,CASSLRGSHEQYF,TGTGCCAGCAGTTTACGGGGGAGCCACGAGCAGTACTTC
TRBJ1-5,TRBV4-1,-,-,CASSQDPGRSNQPQHF,TGCGCCAGCAGCCAAGATCCGGGACGGAGCAATCAGCCCCAGCATTTT
TRBJ2-4,TRBV24-1,-,-,CATSDQTGTDKNIQYF,TGTGCCACCAGTGATCAAACCGGGACGGACAAAAACATTCAGTACTTC
TRBJ2-1,TRBV9,-,few,CASSVDSLTGFTYNEQFF,TGTGCCAGCAGCGTAGACTCCCTTACAGGGTTCACCTACAATGAGCAGTTCTTC
TRBJ2-1,TRBV7-9,-,-,CASSLTFGSSYNEQFF,TGTGCCAGCAGCTTAACCTTCGGGAGTTCCTACAATGAGCAGTTCTTC
TRBJ2-1,TRBV2,-,-,CASSEGQGRNNEQFF,TGTGCCAGCAGTGAAGGGCAGGGCCGTAACAATGAGCAGTTCTTC
TRBJ2-2,TRBV6-6,TRBD2,few,CASSYSLAGALANTGELFF,TGTGCCAGCAGTTACTCTCTAGCGGGAGCCCTAGCGAACACCGGGGAGCTGTTTTTT
TRBJ2-7,TRBV10-2,TRBD1,-,CASRWDSGTYEQYF,TGCGCCAGCAGGTGGGACAGTGGAACCTACGAGCAGTACTTC
TRBJ1-3,TRBV12-3/TRBV12-4,-,many,CASSQGTGNTIYF,TGTGCCAGCAGTCAGGGAACTGGAAACACCATATATTTT
TRBJ2-3,TRBV13,-,-,CASSTLASSTDTQYF,TGTGCCAGCAGCACGCTAGCGTCTAGCACAGATACGCAGTATTTT
TRBJ2-5,TRBV30,-,few,CAQQTTRSGTQYF,TGTGCCCAACAAACGACTAGATCAGGGACCCAGTACTTC
TRBJ2-1,TRBV24-1,-,many,CATSDLLGSTSYNEQFF,TGTGCCACCAGTGATTTACTGGGGAGCACCTCCTACAATGAGCAGTTCTTC
TRBJ2-1,TRBV12-5,-,many,CASGLVPDGSTYNEQFF,TGTGCTAGTGGTTTGGTACCGGACGGTTCAACCTACAATGAGCAGTTCTTC
TRBJ2-1,TRBV20-1,TRBD2,-,CSAATSGGSYNEQFF,TGCAGTGCTGCCACTAGCGGGGGCTCCTACAATGAGCAGTTCTTC
TRBJ1-5,TRBV18,-,few,CASSPEGVGNQPQHF,TGTGCCAGCTCACCCGAAGGGGTGGGCAATCAGCCCCAGCATTTT
TRBJ2-5,TRBV5-6,-,-,CASSFSGHSQETQYF,TGTGCCAGCAGCTTTTCGGGACATTCCCAAGAGACCCAGTACTTC
TRBJ1-1,TRBV20-1,-,many,CSAGLRSRNTEAFF,TGCAGTGCTGGACTCCGGAGTAGGAACACTGAAGCTTTCTTT
TRBJ2-3,TRBV20-1,-,-,CSARSRRVTDTQYF,TGCAGTGCTAGATCGCGGAGAGTCACAGATACGCAGTATTTT
TRBJ2-5,TRBV11-2,-,few,CASSLNRRYQETQYF,TGTGCCAGCAGCTTAAACCGGCGGTACCAAGAGACCCAGTACTTC
TRBJ1-5,TRBV20-1,TRBD1,-,CSASTGGVNQPQHF,TGCAGTGCTTCGACAGGGGGCGTCAATCAGCCCCAGCATTTT
TRBJ1-4,TRBV5-6,TRBD1,-,CASSSLDRYNEKLFF,TGTGCCAGCAGCTCTTTGGACAGGTATAATGAAAAACTGTTTTTT
TRBJ2-2,TRBV19,-,-,CASSIRLEATGELFF,TGTGCCAGTAGTATTCGACTAGAGGCCACCGGGGAGCTGTTTTTT
TRBJ2-1,TRBV2,-,few,CASDSYEQFF,TGTGCCAGCGATTCCTATGAGCAGTTCTTC
TRBJ1-4,TRBV19,TRBD1,few,CASKGGDWTNEKLFF,TGTGCCAGTAAAGGGGGCGATTGGACTAATGAAAAACTGTTTTTT
TRBJ1-1,TRBV30,TRBD1,-,CAWRGRDSMNTEAFF,TGTGCCTGGAGGGGCCGGGACAGCATGAACACTGAAGCTTTCTTT
TRBJ1-1,TRBV9,-,few,CASSVAGEAAAFF,TGTGCCAGCAGCGTAGCAGGTGAAGCAGCAGCTTTCTTT
TRBJ1-2,TRBV29-1,-,-,CSVRDADYYGYTF,TGCAGCGTACGGGACGCCGACTATTATGGCTACACCTTC
TRBJ2-1,TRBV7-2,-,-,CASSKLHVREQFF,TGTGCCAGCAGCAAGCTGCACGTTCGCGAGCAGTTCTTC
TRBJ2-3,TRBV5-4,-,-,CASSLAGVSRTDTQYF,TGTGCCAGCAGCTTGGCGGGGGTTTCTAGGACAGATACGCAGTATTTT
TRBJ2-3,TRBV29-1,-,many,CSVEITSTDTQYF,TGCAGCGTTGAGATTACGAGCACAGATACGCAGTATTTT
TRBJ1-1,TRBV6-6,TRBD1,-,CASSYAGQGEAFF,TGTGCCAGCAGTTACGCGGGACAGGGGGAAGCTTTCTTT
TRBJ1-1,TRBV5-1,-,-,CASGVGNTEAFF,TGCGCCAGCGGAGTGGGGAACACTGAAGCTTTCTTT
TRBJ2-5,TRBV5-5,-,-,CASTSPGKVETQYF,TGTGCCAGCACCTCCCCGGGGAAGGTTGAGACCCAGTACTTC
TRBJ2-7,TRBV6-5,TRBD2,-,CASSSTGLAGHYF,TGTGCCAGCAGTTCCACGGGACTAGCGGGCCACTACTTC
TRBJ2-5,TRBV9,-,-,CASSPSAVQETQYF,TGTGCCAGCAGCCCCTCGGCAGTACAAGAGACCCAGTACTTC
TRBJ2-3,TRBV2,TRBD2,-,CASRMLASGARDTQYF,TGTGCCAGCAGAATGCTCGCTAGCGGGGCTCGAGATACGCAGTATTTT
TRBJ1-5,TRBV15,TRBD1,few,CATSTGQSNQPQHF,TGTGCCACCAGCACGGGACAGTCAAATCAGCCCCAGCATTTT
TRBJ1-6,TRBV2,-,few,CASNPGQGSSPLHF,TGTGCCAGCAATCCGGGGCAGGGTTCCTCACCCCTCCACTTT
TRBJ2-1,TRBV29-1,TRBD1,-,CSVGRQGPYNEQFF,TGCAGCGTCGGAAGACAGGGGCCTTACAATGAGCAGTTCTTC
TRBJ2-3,TRBV24-1,-,-,CATSLDLSSTDTQYF,TGTGCCACCAGTTTAGATCTATCTAGCACAGATACGCAGTATTTT
TRBJ2-3,TRBV20-1,TRBD2,-,CSASLSGGDTQYF,TGCAGTGCATCCCTTAGCGGGGGAGATACGCAGTATTTT
TRBJ2-1,TRBV11-2,-,few,CASSFLGGPNEQFF,TGTGCCAGCAGCTTTTTGGGTGGGCCAAATGAGCAGTTCTTC
TRBJ1-6,TRBV11-2,-,few,CASSLDESGTRRFESPLHF,TGTGCCAGCAGCTTAGATGAAAGCGGAACCCGCCGATTTGAGTCACCCCTCCACTTT
TRBJ2-7,TRBV19,-,-,CASSWQEGSLEQYF,TGTGCCAGTAGTTGGCAGGAGGGCTCCCTGGAGCAGTACTTC
TRBJ1-3,TRBV2,-,-,CASSFSSGNTIYF,TGTGCCAGCAGTTTCTCTTCGGGAAACACCATATATTTT
TRBJ2-7,TRBV7-2,-,many,CASSLDSGSPYEQYF,TGTGCCAGCAGCTTAGACTCTGGCTCCCCCTACGAGCAGTACTTC
TRBJ2-5,TRBV20-1,-,-,CSVWLGGRETQYF,TGCAGTGTCTGGTTGGGGGGCAGAGAGACCCAGTACTTC
TRBJ1-3,TRBV2,-,-,CASSAAFLSSGNTIYF,TGTGCCAGCAGTGCCGCGTTTCTAAGCTCTGGAAACACCATATATTTT
TRBJ2-2,TRBV5-1,TRBD2,-,CASSSEPGTSFGELFF,TGCGCCAGCAGCTCCGAACCCGGGACTAGTTTCGGGGAGCTGTTTTTT
TRBJ2-3,TRBV20-1,-,medium-sized,CSASLGGLSDTQYF,TGCAGTGCTAGCCTAGGGGGGTTGTCAGATACGCAGTATTTT
TRBJ1-5,TRBV7-2,-,few,CASSNLRGSSNQPQHF,TGTGCCAGCAGCAATCTCCGGGGTAGTAGCAATCAGCCCCAGCATTTT
TRBJ1-1,TRBV20-1,-,-,CSARSGVSGMNTEAFF,TGCAGTGCTAGATCGGGGGTATCAGGGATGAACACTGAAGCTTTCTTT
TRBJ2-3,TRBV29-1,TRBD1,-,CSVEPDRASTDTQYF,TGCAGCGTTGAACCGGACAGGGCGAGCACAGATACGCAGTATTTT
TRBJ2-1,TRBV5-5,-,few,CASSLATVNEQFF,TGTGCCAGCAGCTTGGCGACCGTCAATGAGCAGTTCTTC
TRBJ1-6,TRBV2,TRBD1,few,CASSTTGTGVNSPLHF,TGTGCCAGCAGTACCACCGGGACAGGGGTTAATTCACCCCTCCACTTT
TRBJ2-7,TRBV27,TRBD1,many,CASSLSPGTGSYEQYF,TGTGCCAGCAGTTTATCTCCGGGGACAGGTTCCTACGAGCAGTACTTC
TRBJ2-1,TRBV12-3/TRBV12-4,-,-,CASSLISGYNEQFF,TGTGCCAGCAGTTTAATTTCTGGCTACAATGAGCAGTTCTTC
TRBJ1-5,TRBV19,TRBD1,-,CASSISGQGRSQPQHF,TGTGCCAGTAGTATTAGTGGACAGGGTAGGAGTCAGCCCCAGCATTTT
TRBJ2-2,TRBV12-5,-,-,CASGLSGELFF,TGTGCTAGTGGTTTGTCCGGGGAGCTGTTTTTT
TRBJ2-3,TRBV18,TRBD2,-,CASSPPGLAGTSTDTQYF,TGTGCCAGCTCACCACCGGGACTAGCGGGGACTAGCACAGATACGCAGTATTTT